This TCR beta chain was sequenced during a study of metastatic and nonmetastatic thyroid tumors. All patients were untreated before thyroid surgery. TCRdb called clones again from the PCR reads with MiXCR. The sample contains over 10,000 clones, roughly 21% of which appear only once. The length of the CDR3 is 20 residues. The V gene's germline CDR1 is SGHVS and CDR2 FQNEAQ. Trimming at V came to 1 base and at J to 5 bases, leaving 14 bases not matched to a gene. In its sample, this clone ranks as medium-sized. The sample taken for sequencing was adjacent normal tissue. The V call is TRBV7-8, the J call TRBJ2-7; 16 bases fit TRBD2. This receptor was taken from a female donor with papillary thyroid cancer or a benign thyroid nodule (not recorded which). Some clones in this sample may be carry-over from other donors' samples. The CDR3 nucleotides are TGTGCCAGCAGCTTAGTCGGAGGGACTAGCGGGAGGGCAACGGGGGACGAGCAGTACTTC. Its translation: CASSLVGGTSGRATGDEQYF.